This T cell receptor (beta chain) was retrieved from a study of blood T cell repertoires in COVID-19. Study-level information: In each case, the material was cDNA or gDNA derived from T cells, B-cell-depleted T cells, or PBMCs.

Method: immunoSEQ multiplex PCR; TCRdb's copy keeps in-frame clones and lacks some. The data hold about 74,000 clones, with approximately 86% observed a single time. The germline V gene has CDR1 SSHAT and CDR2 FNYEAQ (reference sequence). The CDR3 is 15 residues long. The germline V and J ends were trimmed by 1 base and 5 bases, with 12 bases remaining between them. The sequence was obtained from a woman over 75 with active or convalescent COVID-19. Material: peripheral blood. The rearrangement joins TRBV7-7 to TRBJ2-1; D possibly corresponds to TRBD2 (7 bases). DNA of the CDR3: TGTGCCAGCAGCTTAGAAGGGGGGGCCAACAATGAGCAGTTCTTC. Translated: CASSLEGGANNEQFF.